This T cell receptor beta chain originates from a study of identical twins. At least ten counts were recorded for this clonotype. The antigen remains unidentified. TCRdb passed the 5' RACE reads through MiXCR, listing each CDR3 protein once. This sample has roughly 240,000 distinct CDR3 sequences, with about 7.5% found just once. The CDR3 has 15 amino acids. Germline V gene data show CDR1 as MGHRA and CDR2 as YSYEKL. V lost 1 base to trimming and J lost 5 bases, with 11 bases between them. Findings of the study overall: Researchers reported weaker excess twin sharing in beta out-of-frame sequences.

The sample also formed part of further work on yellow fever vaccine responses in identical twins.

The chain combines TRBV4-1 with TRBJ2-2; TRBD2 is a possible D gene (5 bases). The source of this sequence is a woman aged 18-29 years in good health. Material for sequencing was CD8+ T cells sorted from blood. The CDR3 loop is CASSQVAGGTGELFF. In DNA, the CDR3 is TGCGCCAGCAGCCAAGTTGCAGGAGGAACCGGGGAGCTGTTTTTT.